This T cell receptor beta chain was sequenced during a study of T cell responses to AZD1222 COVID-19 vaccine. Overall study findings and caveats: The peak T cell response came first, and repertoires were sampled only after it. Females outnumbered males among donors, who were mostly white British; clonal diversity was possibly underestimated.

Comments on this clone: Its antigen is as yet unknown.

The protocol was immunoSEQ multiplex PCR, while the TCRdb copy is restricted to in-frame clones and leaves out a portion. The sample has some 150,000 clones; 90% to 95% are singletons. V was shortened by 2 bases and J by 8 bases, with 12 bases between the two germline ends. The CDR3 is 13 residues long. Germline V gene data show CDR1 as MDHEN and CDR2 as SYDVKM. V usage is TRBV28 and J usage is TRBJ1-1; D unclear. The sample consisted of peripheral blood, taken on day 0 of AZD1222 vaccination. This TCR derives from an adult in good health. The CDR3 is CASSLVGITEAFF. CDR3 coding DNA: TGTGCCAGCAGTTTAGTGGGTATCACGGAAGCTTTCTTT.